The sequence of this T cell receptor beta chain was determined in a study of control samples from healthy donors and cancer patients. This clone was counted once. The repertoire was sequenced with immunoSEQ multiplex PCR; TCRdb's copy has only in-frame clones and lacks some. The data show tens of thousands of clones, roughly nine tenths seen once. The CDR3 totals 14 residues. The germline gives CDR1 SGHNT, CDR2 YYREEE (reference sequence). V lost 1 base and J 2 bases, leaving 10 bases between the germline ends. Material for sequencing was blood. This receptor was identified in a woman aged 50 to 60 in good health. The chain recombines TRBV5-4 with TRBJ2-7; D may be TRBD2 (5 bases). Here the CDR3 DNA reads TGTGCCAGCAGCTTGACGGGGAAGGCCTACGAGCAGTACTTC. Protein: CASSLTGKAYEQYF.